Presented here are 23 T cell receptor beta chains from one specimen sequenced in a study of T cell responses to AZD1222 COVID-19 vaccine. Sequencing was performed with immunoSEQ multiplex PCR; in TCRdb, only in-frame clones are kept and a portion is missing. The table records nearly 110,000 clones, less than 95% of them present only once. The sequenced sample was peripheral blood, obtained 28 days after the second AZD1222 dose. These receptors were obtained from an adult who received the AZD1222 COVID-19 vaccine.

This chain links TRBV18 with TRBJ2-5; D is uncertain. The CDR3 contains 13 residues. Germline CDR1 reads KGHSH; CDR2 reads LQKENI. V was pared by 0 bases and J by 5 bases, with 7 bases between. The CDR3 sequence is CASSPPMGETQYF. The CDR3 DNA is TGTGCCAGCTCACCACCGATGGGGGAGACCCAGTACTTC.

The V call is TRBV27, the J call TRBJ2-7; no definite D call. V lost 3 bases to trimming and J lost 11 bases, with 14 bases between them. There are 12 residues in the CDR3. Germline assignment: CDR1 MNHEY and CDR2 SMNVEV (reference sequence). The CDR3 spells CASSLNDGLKYF. CDR3 DNA sequence: TGTGCCAGCAGTTTGAACGATGGGCTGAAGTACTTC.

V and J are TRBV12-3 or TRBV12-4 and TRBJ1-5; D is uncertain. The CDR3 has 13 amino acids. V lost 3 bases, J lost 4 bases, and 7 bases lay in between. The CDR3 nucleotides read TGTGCCAGCAGTTTTCAAGATAATCAGCCCCAGCATTTT. This gives the protein CASSFQDNQPQHF.

The rearrangement links TRBV3-1 (or the pseudogene TRBV3-2) to TRBJ1-4; D ambiguous. CDR3 length equals 15 residues. Trimming removed 4 bases from V and 1 base from J, with 10 bases in between. Germline CDR1 is LGHDT and CDR2 is YNNKEL (reference sequence). The CDR3 DNA reads as TGTGCCAGCAGCCTAAGGGATCGAACTAATGAAAAACTGTTTTTT. Its translation: CASSLRDRTNEKLFF.

The V and J genes are TRBV6-2 or TRBV6-3 and TRBJ2-7; TRBD1 matches 9 bases. Germline trimming cut 6 bases from V and 1 base from J; bases unmatched to any gene: 13. There are 17 residues in the CDR3. Germline V CDR1 and CDR2: MNHEY, SVGEGT. The chain's CDR3 is CASSLILTGGLSYEQYF. CDR3 DNA sequence: TGTGCCAGCAGCCTGATCCTAACAGGGGGCCTTTCCTACGAGCAGTACTTC.

The rearrangement joins TRBV12-3 or TRBV12-4 to TRBJ2-5; no firm D call. The germline V and J ends were trimmed by 4 bases and 1 base, with 7 bases remaining between them. The CDR3 contains 13 residues. In DNA, the CDR3 is TGTGCCAGCAGTTCCGCCCGCCAAGAGACCCAGTACTTC. Amino acid sequence: CASSSARQETQYF.

J is TRBJ1-1 and V is TRBV7-3, with D unclear. CDR3 length: 13 amino acids. The germline V and J ends were trimmed by 5 bases and 6 bases, with 13 bases remaining between them. Germline V CDR1 and CDR2: SGHTA, FQGTGA. CDR3: CASSPRVGAEAFF. CDR3 nucleotide sequence: TGTGCCAGCAGCCCCCGGGTCGGGGCTGAAGCTTTCTTT.

This clone was seen once. The sample has other DNA sequences that encode this CDR3 too. J is TRBJ2-2 and V is TRBV6-5; D is possibly TRBD1 or TRBD2 (6 bases each). The CDR3 runs 13 residues. In germline, CDR1 is MNHEY, CDR2 SVGAGI. The V end was cut by 3 bases, the J end by 6 bases, with 8 bases between. CDR3 DNA sequence: TGTGCCAGCAGTTATAGGGGGGCCGGGGAGCTGTTTTTT. This sequence encodes CASSYRGAGELFF.

This chain joins TRBV3-1 (or the pseudogene TRBV3-2) and TRBJ1-4; D uncertain. V was pared by 8 bases and J by 4 bases, with 14 bases between. Germline loops: CDR1 LGHDT, CDR2 YNNKEL (reference sequence). The CDR3 totals 14 residues. The CDR3: CASSPGSHNEKLFF. Here the CDR3 DNA reads TGTGCCAGCTCCCCCGGGTCCCATAATGAAAAACTGTTTTTT.

The V and J genes are TRBV21-1 and TRBJ1-2; the D call in the table, TRBD1, was not verified against the DNA. TRBV21-1 is reported as a pseudogene. The CDR3 is made up of 10 amino acids. CDR3 region: CASHNYGYTF. The CDR3 region has the DNA TGTGCCAGCCATAACTATGGCTACACCTTC.

The chain couples TRBV7-2 to TRBJ1-5, with D perhaps matching TRBD1 (6 bases). The V and J ends lost 5 bases and 2 bases respectively, with 16 bases between them. The CDR3 sequence is 16 residues long. Per germline, CDR1 SGHTA and CDR2 FQGNSA. CDR3 sequence reads: CASSLPTEGGNQPQHF. CDR3 bases: TGTGCCAGCAGCCTCCCGACGGAGGGGGGCAATCAGCCCCAGCATTTT.

Here the CDR3 DNA reads TGTGCCAGCACAGAGACGGTCGGTGAAAAACTGTTTTTT. Translating it yields CASTETVGEKLFF. This sequence joins TRBV2 and TRBJ1-4, with D uncertain. The V end lost 7 bases, the J end lost 7 bases, and 13 bases lay between the germline ends. The V gene's germline CDR1 is SNHLY and CDR2 FYNNEI. There are 13 residues in the CDR3.

V usage is TRBV7-2 and J usage is TRBJ1-5; D gene unclear. This CDR3 has 13 amino acids. Germline lookup yields CDR1 SGHTA and CDR2 FQGNSA. V was shortened by 5 bases and J by 5 bases, with 10 bases between the two germline ends. The CDR3 loop reads CASSVQWDQPQHF. CDR3 sequence (DNA): TGTGCCAGCAGCGTCCAGTGGGATCAGCCCCAGCATTTT.

The chain is built from TRBV20-1 and TRBJ2-7; D gene uncertain. Germline-derived CDR1 and CDR2 are DFQATT and SNEGSKA (reference sequence). CDR3 length: 11 amino acids. The V end lost 2 bases, the J end lost 9 bases, and 11 bases lay between the germline ends. CDR3 sequence (DNA): TGCAGTGCTAGAAGCATGGTAACGCAGTACTTC. Its protein is CSARSMVTQYF.

V usage is TRBV15 and J usage is TRBJ2-3, with D maybe TRBD1 (5 bases). There are 15 residues in the CDR3. V dropped 6 bases and J dropped 5 bases, with 18 bases sitting between them. CDR1 is LNHNV and CDR2 is YYDKDF in the germline V gene (reference sequence). CDR3 amino acids: CATSTHLGQGDTQYF. The CDR3 DNA reads TGTGCCACCAGTACCCACCTGGGGCAGGGAGATACGCAGTATTTT.

This chain connects TRBV4-2 to TRBJ2-7; 9 nucleotides line up with TRBD1. Germline assignment: CDR1 LGHNA and CDR2 YNFKEQ. The V and J ends lost 4 bases and 4 bases, in that order; junction bases with no gene match: 8. The CDR3 consists of 15 residues. The CDR3 reads CASSPRGQGKYEQYF. The CDR3 DNA follows: TGTGCCAGCAGCCCGCGGGGACAGGGTAAATACGAGCAGTACTTC.

The chain links TRBV27 to TRBJ2-2; D gene ambiguous. The CDR3 has 15 residues. Germline V gene data show CDR1 as MNHEY and CDR2 as SMNVEV (reference sequence). Trimming left V 6 bases short and J 0 bases short, with 11 bases between. In DNA form, the CDR3 reads TGTGCCAGCAGCTCACTTCTTCCGAACACCGGGGAGCTGTTTTTT. Amino acids: CASSSLLPNTGELFF.

In its sample, this clone was seen once. This chain links TRBV20-1 with TRBJ2-3, with a weak D call TRBD1 (5 bases). CDR1 and CDR2 from the germline V gene are DFQATT and SNEGSKA (reference sequence). The CDR3 spans 11 residues. V lost 5 bases and J lost 5, with 8 bases in between. CDR3 sequence: CSAQQGDTQYF. In nucleotides, the CDR3 is TGCAGTGCTCAGCAGGGAGATACGCAGTATTTT.

The J gene is TRBJ1-2, the V gene TRBV9; TRBD1 matches at 10 bases. This CDR3 contains 16 residues. Trimming took 0 bases from V and 6 from J; bases not matched to a gene: 8. Germline V lookup: CDR1 SGDLS, CDR2 YYNGEE. The CDR3 is CASSVADGQGGDGYTF. The CDR3 bases are TGTGCCAGCAGCGTAGCGGACGGACAGGGGGGAGATGGCTACACCTTC.

The chain links TRBV9 to TRBJ2-1, with TRBD2 identical over 10 bases. The germline V gene has CDR1 SGDLS and CDR2 YYNGEE. CDR3 length: 19 amino acids. V gave up 0 bases and J gave up 4 bases; unmatched junction bases: 13. The CDR3 here is CASSVVATGAGGLYNEQFF. CDR3 nucleotide sequence: TGTGCCAGCAGCGTAGTGGCCACGGGAGCGGGGGGGCTTTACAATGAGCAGTTCTTC.

The chain has TRBV19 and TRBJ2-5; D unclear. The CDR3 length is 13 residues. The ends were cut back, 3 bases at V and 3 bases at J, with 8 bases in the middle. In germline, CDR1 is LNHDA, CDR2 SQIVND (reference sequence). The CDR3 DNA sequence: TGTGCCAGTAGTATCAGTGGGGAAGAGACCCAGTACTTC. Encoded protein: CASSISGEETQYF.

The genes are TRBV5-1 and TRBJ1-2; D unresolved. V was clipped by 6 bases and J by 4 bases, with 13 bases between them. The CDR3 sequence is 13 residues long. Looked up from germline, CDR1 is SGHRS and CDR2 is YFSETQ. The CDR3 loop reads CASTDYWGYGYTF. In nucleotides, the CDR3 is TGCGCCAGCACGGACTACTGGGGCTATGGCTACACCTTC.

This clone was seen more than once but under ten times. The chain uses TRBV5-6 and TRBJ1-3, with TRBD1 identical over 7 bases. After removal of 6 bases from V and 2 bases from J, the junction contained 8 bases not matched to a gene. CDR1 SGHDT and CDR2 YYEEEE come from the germline V gene. CDR3 length: 15 amino acids. CDR3 protein: CASNGDREAGNTIYF. CDR3 sequence (DNA): TGTGCCAGCAATGGAGACAGGGAGGCTGGAAACACCATATATTTT.